This T cell receptor (beta chain) was obtained from a study of T-cell reconstitution after alpha-beta-depleted transplantation in children. Overall study findings and caveats: Elevated TCRbeta diversity at day 60 was traced, in some patients, to surviving recipient T cells and thymic progenitors.

This clonotype has ten or more counts. Its target is unknown. The CDR3 consists of 14 residues. CDR1 MGHRA and CDR2 YSYEKL come from the germline V gene. The V gene lost 3 bases and the J gene lost 1 base, with 9 bases spanning the gap. Unique molecular identifiers were built into the TCRbeta library. TCRdb reanalysed the PCR reads using MiXCR and keeps one entry per CDR3 protein. The data show about 440,000 distinct CDR3 sequences, roughly 44% seen once. The V and J genes are TRBV4-1 and TRBJ1-1, with D tentatively TRBD1 (5 bases). The input for sequencing was PBMCs, taken before TCRalphabeta/CD19-depleted stem cell transplant. This receptor was obtained from a girl aged 2 to 9 with aplastic anemia, due to receive a stem cell transplant. The chain's CDR3 is CASSQRTQNTEAFF. Written as DNA, the CDR3 is TGCGCCAGCAGCCAGCGGACACAGAACACTGAAGCTTTCTTT.